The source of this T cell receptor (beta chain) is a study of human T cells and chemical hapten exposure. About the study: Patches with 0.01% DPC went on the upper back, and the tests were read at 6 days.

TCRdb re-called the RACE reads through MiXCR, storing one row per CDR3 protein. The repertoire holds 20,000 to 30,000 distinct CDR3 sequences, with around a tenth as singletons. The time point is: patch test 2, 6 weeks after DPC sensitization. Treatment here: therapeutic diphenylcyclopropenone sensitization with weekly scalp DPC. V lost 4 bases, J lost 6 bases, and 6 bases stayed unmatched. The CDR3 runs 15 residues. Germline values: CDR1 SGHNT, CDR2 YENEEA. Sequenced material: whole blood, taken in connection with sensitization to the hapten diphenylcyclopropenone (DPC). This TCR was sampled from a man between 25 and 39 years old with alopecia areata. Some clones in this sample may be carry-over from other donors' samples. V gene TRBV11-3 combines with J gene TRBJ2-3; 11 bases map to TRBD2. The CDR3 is CASSSGTSGEDTQYF. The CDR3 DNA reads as TGTGCCAGCAGCTCCGGGACTAGCGGTGAGGATACGCAGTATTTT.